This record looks at one T cell receptor (beta chain) sequence and its context. What it binds is not known. V was pared by 8 bases and J by 6 bases, with 20 bases between. The CDR3 loop spans 15 amino acids. This specimen comes from a study of identical twins. Each CDR3 protein is one row after TCRdb ran MiXCR on the 5' RACE reads. This table has some 1,700,000 distinct CDR3 sequences, around 29% appearing once. Study-level findings and limits: Beta out-of-frame sequences displayed a weaker excess of sharing between twins. Abundant beta clonotypes from cord blood had fewer insertions, unlike memory repertoires, which showed none. Instead of following the same donors, the conclusions were based on cross-sectional statistical analysis. Possibly, invariant MAIT and iNKT cells partly confounded zero-insertion analyses.

The clonotype was recovered from a newborn girl in good health. The sample comprised cord blood. The V gene is TRBV12-3 or TRBV12-4, the J gene TRBJ2-1; D not certain. CDR3 sequence reads: CASGREMTWLNEQFF. CDR3 DNA sequence: TGTGCCAGCGGCCGCGAAATGACATGGCTCAATGAGCAGTTCTTC.